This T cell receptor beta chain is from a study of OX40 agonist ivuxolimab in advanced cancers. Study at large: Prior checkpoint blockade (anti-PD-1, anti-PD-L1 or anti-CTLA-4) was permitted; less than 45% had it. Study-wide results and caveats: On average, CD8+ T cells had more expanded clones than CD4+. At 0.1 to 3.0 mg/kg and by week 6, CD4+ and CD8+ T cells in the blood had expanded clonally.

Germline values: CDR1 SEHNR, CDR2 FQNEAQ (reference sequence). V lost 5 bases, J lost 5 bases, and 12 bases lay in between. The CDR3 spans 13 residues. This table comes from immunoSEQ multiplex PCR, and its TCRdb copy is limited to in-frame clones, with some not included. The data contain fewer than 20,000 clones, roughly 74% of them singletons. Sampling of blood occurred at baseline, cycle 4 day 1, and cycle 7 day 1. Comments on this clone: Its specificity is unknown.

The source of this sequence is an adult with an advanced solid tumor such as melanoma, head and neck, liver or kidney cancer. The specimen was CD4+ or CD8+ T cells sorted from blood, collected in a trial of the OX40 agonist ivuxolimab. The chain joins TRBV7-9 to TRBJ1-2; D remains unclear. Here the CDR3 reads CASSQSIDYGYTF. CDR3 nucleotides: TGTGCCAGCAGCCAAAGCATAGATTATGGCTACACCTTC.